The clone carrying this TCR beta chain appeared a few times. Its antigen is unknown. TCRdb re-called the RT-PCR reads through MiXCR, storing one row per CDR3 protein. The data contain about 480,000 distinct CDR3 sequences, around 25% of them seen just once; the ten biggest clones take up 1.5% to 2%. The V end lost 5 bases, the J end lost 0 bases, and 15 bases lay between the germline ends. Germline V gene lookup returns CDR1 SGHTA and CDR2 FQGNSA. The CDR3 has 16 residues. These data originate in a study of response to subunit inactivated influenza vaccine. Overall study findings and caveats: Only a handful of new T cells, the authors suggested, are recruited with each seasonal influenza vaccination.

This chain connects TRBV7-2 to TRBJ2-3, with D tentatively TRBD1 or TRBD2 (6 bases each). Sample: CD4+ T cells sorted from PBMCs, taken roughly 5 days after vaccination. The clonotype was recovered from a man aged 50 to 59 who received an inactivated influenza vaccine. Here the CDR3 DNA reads TGTGCCAGCAGCCCCTGGGGGGCCCGGAGCACAGATACGCAGTATTTT. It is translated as CASSPWGARSTDTQYF.